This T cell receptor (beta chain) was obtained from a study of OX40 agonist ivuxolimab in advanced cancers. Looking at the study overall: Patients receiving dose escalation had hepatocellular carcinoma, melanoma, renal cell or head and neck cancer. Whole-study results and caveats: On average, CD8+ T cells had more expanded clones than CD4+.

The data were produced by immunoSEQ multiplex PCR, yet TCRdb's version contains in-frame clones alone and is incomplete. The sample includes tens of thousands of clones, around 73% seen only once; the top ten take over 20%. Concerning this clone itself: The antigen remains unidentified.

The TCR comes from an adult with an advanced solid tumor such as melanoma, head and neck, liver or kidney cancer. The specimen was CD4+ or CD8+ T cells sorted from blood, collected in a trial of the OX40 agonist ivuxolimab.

CDR3 nucleotides: TGTGCAAGTCGCTTAGCAGGGGCGCCGATCGCGTGCCGTCTTAATCAGCCCCAGCATTTT. It translates to CASRLAGAPIACRLNQPQHF. This chain uses TRBV12-2 with TRBJ1-5; TRBD1, the table's D call, was not compared with the DNA. TRBV12-2 is flagged as a pseudogene. The CDR3 runs to 20 residues.